The clone carrying this T cell receptor (beta chain) was observed many times. This record comes from a study of regulatory T cells in long-lasting Graves disease. Relying on iRepertoire HTBI primers and Arm-PCR of CDR3 regions, the team built TCR beta libraries. One entry per CDR3 protein, called by TCRdb with MiXCR from the multiplex PCR reads. The sample includes approximately 470,000 distinct CDR3 sequences, 15% to 20% of them seen just once. This sample's time point: newly diagnosed GD, antithyroid drugs for less than 3 months. RNA isolated from PBMCs was used to make the TCR library. Between the trimmed V and J ends, which lost 6 bases and 3 bases, there was a span of 12 bases. This CDR3 comprises 14 residues. This sample also appeared in a second study, on T cells in Graves' hyperthyroidism and ophthalmopathy. That work adds: Diagnostic decisions used clinical symptoms, serum thyroxine and TRAb, thyroid ultrasound and orbital computed tomography.

Sample: peripheral blood mononuclear cells (PBMCs), taken at new diagnosis, from a patient treated with antithyroid drugs. V and J are TRBV12-3 or TRBV12-4 and TRBJ1-5; maybe TRBD1 (6 bases). The sequence was obtained from a man aged 40-55 years with Graves disease. CDR3 DNA sequence: TGTGCCAGCAGCCCACAGGGAAACAATCAGCCCCAGCATTTT. Translating gives CASSPQGNNQPQHF.